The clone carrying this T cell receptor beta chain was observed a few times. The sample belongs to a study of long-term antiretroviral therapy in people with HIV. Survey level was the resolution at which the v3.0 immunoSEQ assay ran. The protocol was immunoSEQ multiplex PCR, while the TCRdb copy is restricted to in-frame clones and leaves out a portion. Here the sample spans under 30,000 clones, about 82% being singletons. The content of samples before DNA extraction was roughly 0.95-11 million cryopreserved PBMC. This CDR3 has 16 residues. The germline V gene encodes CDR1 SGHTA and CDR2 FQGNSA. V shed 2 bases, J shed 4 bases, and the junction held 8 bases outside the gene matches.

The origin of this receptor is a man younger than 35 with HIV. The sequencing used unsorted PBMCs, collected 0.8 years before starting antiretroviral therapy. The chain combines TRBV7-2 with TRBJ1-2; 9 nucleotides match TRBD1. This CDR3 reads CASSLSATTGGYGYTF. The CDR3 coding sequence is TGTGCCAGCAGCTTATCCGCCACGACAGGGGGCTATGGCTACACCTTC. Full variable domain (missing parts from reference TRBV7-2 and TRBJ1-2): GAGVSQSPSNKVTEKGKDVELRCDPISGHTALYWYRQSLGQGLEFLIYFQGNSAPDKSGLPSDRFSAERTGGSVSTLTIQRTQQEDSAVYLCASSLSATTGGYGYTFGSGTRLTVV.